The rows below give T cell receptor beta chains drawn from one sample of a study of blood T cell repertoires in COVID-19. TCRdb's copy holds only in-frame clones and misses some; the assay was immunoSEQ multiplex PCR. Of 200,000 to 300,000 clones in the sample, more than 75% were seen once. Sample: peripheral blood. The receptor set was obtained from a man older than 75 with acute or convalescent COVID-19. CDR3s include the opening cysteine and the closing phenylalanine or tryptophan. The D gene is left open where the match is weak. A clone size is listed for some rows: how often the clone was seen (once, few, many), or a class if it is expanded.

j_call v_call clone_size d_call cdr3_nt cdr3_aa
TRBJ1-4 TRBV9 . . TGTGCCAGCAGCGGGACAGTCGGCGAAAAACTGTTTTTT CASSGTVGEKLFF
TRBJ2-3 TRBV7-9 . . TGTGCCAGCAGCGACCCCAGGGGAAGCACAGATACGCAGTATTTT CASSDPRGSTDTQYF
TRBJ2-7 TRBV18 . TRBD1 TGTGCCAGCTCACCGGGAGGGACAGGGAGCGGCGAGCAGTACTTC CASSPGGTGSGEQYF
TRBJ2-5 TRBV19 . TRBD2 TGTGCCAGTAGCGGGAGGACTCAAGAGACCCAGTACTTC CASSGRTQETQYF
TRBJ1-4 TRBV19 . . TGTGCCAGTATGAGGTCTTCAACGGGGAATGAAAAACTGTTTTTT CASMRSSTGNEKLFF
TRBJ1-2 TRBV10-1 . TRBD1 TGCGCCAGCAGCCCTGGGACAGCCCCGTCCTATGGCTACACCTTC CASSPGTAPSYGYTF
TRBJ1-2 TRBV11-2 . . TGTGCCAGCAGCCGTACAGGAGCCTCCTATGGCTACACCTTC CASSRTGASYGYTF
TRBJ2-5 TRBV7-9 . . TGTGCCAGCAGCTCCGGGACTTTTGAGACCCAGTACTTC CASSSGTFETQYF
TRBJ1-5 TRBV6-6 . . TGTGCCAGCAGGCGAGACAGTTTTAGCAATCAGCCCCAGCATTTT CASRRDSFSNQPQHF
TRBJ2-2 TRBV25-1 . . TGTGCCAGCAGTGATGCGGGGTCGGGCACCGGGGAGCTGTTTTTT CASSDAGSGTGELFF
TRBJ1-4 TRBV19 . TRBD1 TGTGCCAGTAGTGCCATACGGGACAGGGACGAAAAACTGTTTTTT CASSAIRDRDEKLFF
TRBJ1-5 TRBV24-1 . TRBD1 TGTGCCACCGGGGGGACAGAATCTAATCAGCCCCAGCATTTT CATGGTESNQPQHF
TRBJ2-7 TRBV3-1/TRBV3-2 . . TGTGCCAGCGGAGGGACAGCCTACGAGCAGTACTTC CASGGTAYEQYF
TRBJ1-2 TRBV28 . . TGTGCCAGCAGTTTAACCCTCGGGGTGGACACCTTC CASSLTLGVDTF
TRBJ2-1 TRBV27 once TRBD2 TGTGCCAGCAGCTACGATCTAGCGGGAGGGCCTGCTGAGCAGTTCTTC CASSYDLAGGPAEQFF
TRBJ1-1 TRBV6-5 . TRBD1 TGTGCCAGCAGCGCGGACAGGGTCAACACTGAAGCTTTCTTT CASSADRVNTEAFF
TRBJ2-2 TRBV19 . TRBD2 TGTGCCAGTAGTACCCAGCGGGGGGGTCAGCTAGGGGAGCTGTTTTTT CASSTQRGGQLGELFF
TRBJ2-7 TRBV7-9 . . TGTGCCAGCAGCCTTCATAGGAGCGGAAACTCCTACGAGCAGTACTTC CASSLHRSGNSYEQYF
TRBJ1-2 TRBV3-1/TRBV3-2 few . TGTGCCAGCAGCCAAGGGCACCCCTATGGCTACACCTTC CASSQGHPYGYTF
TRBJ1-6 TRBV9 few . TGTGCCAGCAGTGTTACATGGGAGGGGGATTCACCCCTCCACTTT CASSVTWEGDSPLHF
TRBJ1-2 TRBV12-3/TRBV12-4 . TRBD1 TGTGCCAGCGCCACAGGGGGCGGCTATGGCTACACCTTC CASATGGGYGYTF
TRBJ2-1 TRBV3-1/TRBV3-2 . TRBD1 TGTGCCAGCAGCCGAGTGGGGGGACAGGGAGTAAAGTTCTTC CASSRVGGQGVKFF
TRBJ2-5 TRBV5-1 . TRBD1 TGCGCCAGCAGTTCTTCAGGGGGCGCAGAGACCCAGTACTTC CASSSSGGAETQYF
TRBJ2-7 TRBV15 . TRBD2 TGTGCCACCAGCAGAGGAGGACTAGCCCCCGAGCAGTACTTC CATSRGGLAPEQYF
TRBJ1-2 TRBV7-9 few . TGTGCCAGCAGCCTGGGAGCAGATGGCTACACCTTC CASSLGADGYTF
TRBJ2-1 TRBV29-1 . TRBD1 TGCAGCGTAGGGACAGGGTTGTCCTACAATGAGCAGTTCTTC CSVGTGLSYNEQFF
TRBJ2-2 TRBV5-6 . TRBD1 TGTGCCAGCAGCTACAGGGGCCTGAACACCGGGGAGCTGTTTTTT CASSYRGLNTGELFF
TRBJ1-2 TRBV4-3 . . TGCGCCAGCAGCCAAGATGCGGGGTTGGGTGGCTACACCTTC CASSQDAGLGGYTF
TRBJ2-7 TRBV7-2 . . TGTGCCAGCAGCTTATCGGAGAGCTCCTACGAGCAGTACTTC CASSLSESSYEQYF
TRBJ2-3 TRBV10-3 once . TGTGCCTCCCGCGAGGGCGATAATTGGGATACGCAGTATTTT CASREGDNWDTQYF
TRBJ2-5 TRBV4-2 . TRBD2 TGTGCCAGCAGCCAAGTTATATCATTAGGGCTAGCGGTTCAAGAGACCCAGTACTTC CASSQVISLGLAVQETQYF
TRBJ1-5 TRBV12-3/TRBV12-4 . . TGTGCCAGCAGTTTAATCTCGGGTCAGCCCCAGCATTTT CASSLISGQPQHF
TRBJ1-3 TRBV19 . TRBD1 TGTGCCAGTAGTGTGGGGGGACAGCTCTCTGGAAACACCATATATTTT CASSVGGQLSGNTIYF
TRBJ2-2 TRBV7-8 . . TGTGCCAGCAGCTTAGGGACGACGGGGGGCGCCGGGGAGCTGTTTTTT CASSLGTTGGAGELFF
TRBJ2-2 TRBV7-2 . TRBD2 TGTGCCAGCAGCCCCGCGGGGGGGGCGAACACCGGGGAGCTGTTTTTT CASSPAGGANTGELFF
TRBJ2-7 TRBV5-1 . . TGCGCCAGCAGCTTGGAGGTGGGAGGGGGCGAGCAGTACTTC CASSLEVGGGEQYF
TRBJ2-7 TRBV5-1 . TRBD1 TGCGCCAGCAGCTTGGCTACAGGGGGCAAGTACGAGCAGTACTTC CASSLATGGKYEQYF
TRBJ1-1 TRBV27 . . TGTGCCAGCAGTCTTTCAGAGAACACTGAAGCTTTCTTT CASSLSENTEAFF
TRBJ1-1 TRBV6-5 . . TGTGCCAGCAGTTACTCGGGGACCAGGGGCACTGAAGCTTTCTTT CASSYSGTRGTEAFF
TRBJ2-7 TRBV18 . . TGTGCCAGCTCACCACCGACAGCCCCCAACTCCTACGAGCAGTACTTC CASSPPTAPNSYEQYF